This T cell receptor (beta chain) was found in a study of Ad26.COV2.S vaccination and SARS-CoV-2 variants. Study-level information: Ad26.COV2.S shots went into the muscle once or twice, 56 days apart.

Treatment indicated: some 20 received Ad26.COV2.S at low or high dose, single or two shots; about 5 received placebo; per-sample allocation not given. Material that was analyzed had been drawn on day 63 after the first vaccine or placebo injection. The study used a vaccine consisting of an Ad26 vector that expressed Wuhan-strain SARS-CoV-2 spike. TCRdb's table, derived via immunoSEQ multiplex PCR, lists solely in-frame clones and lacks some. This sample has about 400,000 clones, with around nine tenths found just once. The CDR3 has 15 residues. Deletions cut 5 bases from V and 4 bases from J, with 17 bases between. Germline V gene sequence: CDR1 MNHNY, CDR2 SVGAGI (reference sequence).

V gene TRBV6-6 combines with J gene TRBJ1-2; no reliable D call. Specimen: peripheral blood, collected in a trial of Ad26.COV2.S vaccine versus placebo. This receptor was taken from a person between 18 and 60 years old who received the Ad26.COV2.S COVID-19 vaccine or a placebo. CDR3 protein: CASSGREYAIYGYTF. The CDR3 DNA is TGTGCCAGCAGTGGGAGGGAGTATGCGATCTATGGCTACACCTTC.